This T cell receptor beta chain was retrieved from a study of response to subunit inactivated influenza vaccine (dated by TCRdb to the late 2010s). With respect to the entire study: To follow how T cells responded to a trivalent subunit inactivated influenza vaccine, the researchers relied on deep quantitative profiling of the T cell receptor repertoire.

The sample holds many counts of this clonotype. Its specific antigen is unknown. Per-nucleotide qualities are absent, and no much larger clonotype sits a single base away. Points the paper makes about the study in general: The authors suggested that each seasonal influenza vaccination may recruit only a limited number of new T cells.

The receptor library was made with RT-PCR. Sequenced using an Illumina HiSeq 2500. The public reads were reanalyzed by TCRdb: fastp trimming at Q25, MiXCR alignment, in-frame beta chains only. One record per CDR3 amino acid sequence lists the most common genes and DNA. Here the sample has about 520,000 distinct CDR3 sequences; roughly 7.9% occur a single time. The ten largest clones represent about an eighth of the sample. Here V drops 3 bases and J drops 9 bases, and the junction holds 3 bases not matched to any gene. Spanning cysteine to phenylalanine, the CDR3 consists of 14 amino acids. The retained sequence is limited to the CDR3, 42 bases, with the frame set at the first base. CDR1 and CDR2 (LGHDT, YNNKEL) derive from the germline V gene (reference sequence).

This receptor was taken from a man in his fifties or sixties who received an inactivated influenza vaccine. Donor details come from another sample of the same person, matched by shared clones. The sample was PBMCs from blood, taken less than 30 months after vaccination. The rearranged chain carries TRBV3-1 and TRBJ2-4; TRBD2 aligns with 12 central bases. The sequence in DNA is TGTGCCAGCAGCCATCCTAGCGGGGGGGGCATTCAGTACTTC. This yields the protein CASSHPSGGGIQYF.